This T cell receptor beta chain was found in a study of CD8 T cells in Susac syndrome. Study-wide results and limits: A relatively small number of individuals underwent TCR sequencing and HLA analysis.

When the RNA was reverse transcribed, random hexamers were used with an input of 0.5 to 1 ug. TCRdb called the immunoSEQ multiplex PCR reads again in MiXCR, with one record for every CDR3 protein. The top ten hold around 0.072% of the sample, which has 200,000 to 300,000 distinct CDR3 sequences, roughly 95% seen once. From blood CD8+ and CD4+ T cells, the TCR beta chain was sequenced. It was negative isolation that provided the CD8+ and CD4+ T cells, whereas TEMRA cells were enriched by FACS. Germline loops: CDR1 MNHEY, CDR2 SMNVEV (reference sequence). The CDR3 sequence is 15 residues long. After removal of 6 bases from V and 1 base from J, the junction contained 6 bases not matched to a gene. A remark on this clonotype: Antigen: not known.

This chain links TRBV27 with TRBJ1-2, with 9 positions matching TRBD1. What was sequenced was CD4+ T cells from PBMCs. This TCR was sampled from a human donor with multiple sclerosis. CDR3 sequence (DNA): TGTGCCAGCAGCCTCCGGACAGGGGATAACTATGGCTACACCTTC. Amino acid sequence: CASSLRTGDNYGYTF.